The T cell receptor (beta chain) under discussion was sequenced for a study of T cell responses to AZD1222 COVID-19 vaccine. Here immunoSEQ multiplex PCR was the method, and the copy in TCRdb shows in-frame clones only, minus some. Of some 170,000 clones listed, 85% to 90% were seen once; the top ten hold more than 3.5%. CDR3 length equals 14 residues. Germline CDR1 is WNHNN and CDR2 is SYGVQD (reference sequence). V gave up 6 bases and J gave up 4 bases, with 14 bases separating them. This receptor was taken from an adult who received the MenACWY meningococcal vaccine as a control. This sequence joins TRBV10-1 and TRBJ2-3, with a possible D match to TRBD1 (5 bases). The sample here was peripheral blood, taken 28 days after the second dose of the MenACWY control vaccine. The CDR3: CASSQGRWADTQYF. CDR3 nucleotides: TGCGCCAGCAGCCAGGGAAGGTGGGCAGATACGCAGTATTTT.